This TCR beta chain was profiled in a study of cytomegalovirus exposure and HLA in healthy donors. Trimming cost V 1 base and J 6 bases, with 10 bases left between them. The CDR3 covers 14 residues. Germline V gene data show CDR1 as MNHEY and CDR2 as SMNVEV (reference sequence). The PCR employed 60 Vbeta primers together with 13 Jbeta primers. The repertoire was sequenced with immunoSEQ multiplex PCR; TCRdb's copy has only in-frame clones and lacks some. This repertoire comprises some 160,000 clones; its ten largest clones make up approximately 2.3%. This sequence originates from a man younger than 45 in good health and CMV-seronegative. The sample comprised PBMCs. The J gene is TRBJ2-1, the V gene TRBV27; a possible D gene is TRBD1 (5 bases). DNA for the CDR3: TGTGCCAGCAGTTTATTAGGCAGGGCCAATGAGCAGTTCTTC. Amino acids: CASSLLGRANEQFF.